This T cell receptor beta chain came from a study of response to subunit inactivated influenza vaccine. Each CDR3 protein is one row after TCRdb ran MiXCR on the RT-PCR reads. The data contain 150,000 to 200,000 distinct CDR3 sequences, around a tenth of them singletons. Germline CDR1 and CDR2: SGHKS and YYEKEE (reference sequence). V lost 2 bases to trimming and J lost 6 bases, with 10 bases between them. The CDR3 runs 13 residues. The gene calls are TRBV5-5 and TRBJ2-3, with D perhaps matching TRBD1 or TRBD2 (5 bases each). This clonotype was sampled from a man between 45 and 60 years old who received an inactivated influenza vaccine. The specimen was non-naive T cells sorted from PBMCs, collected on the day of vaccination. CDR3 sequence (DNA): TGTGCCAGCAGCTTCCTGGGGGACGATACGCAGTATTTT. Encoded protein: CASSFLGDDTQYF.